This T cell receptor beta chain comes out of a study of response to subunit inactivated influenza vaccine. This clonotype was detected a few times. TCRdb re-analysed the RT-PCR reads in MiXCR, keeping a single row per CDR3 protein. This table holds more than 200,000 distinct CDR3 sequences, 12% found once. Looked up from germline, CDR1 is SNHLY and CDR2 is FYNNEI. V was cut by 7 bases and J by 4 bases, with 11 bases left in between. This CDR3 comprises 13 residues. The TCR originated in a man between 50 and 59 years old who received an inactivated influenza vaccine. Sequenced here: non-naive T cells sorted from PBMCs, sampled 14 days before vaccination. V gene TRBV2 combines with J gene TRBJ2-1; D remains unclear. The CDR3, as DNA: TGTGCCAGCATACGGCTCTCGTACAATGAGCAGTTCTTC. It encodes CASIRLSYNEQFF.